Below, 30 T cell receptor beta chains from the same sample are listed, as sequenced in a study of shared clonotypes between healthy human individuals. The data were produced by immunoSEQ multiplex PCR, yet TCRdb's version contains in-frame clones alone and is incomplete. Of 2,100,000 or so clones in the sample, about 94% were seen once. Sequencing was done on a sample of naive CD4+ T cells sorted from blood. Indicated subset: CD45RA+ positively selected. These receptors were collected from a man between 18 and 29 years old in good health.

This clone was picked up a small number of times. The CDR3: CAWGVTSPLHF. The CDR3 nucleotides read TGTGCCTGGGGCGTTACTTCACCCCTCCACTTT. The V call is TRBV30, the J call TRBJ1-6, with D uncertain. The CDR3 is made up of 11 amino acids. Germline loops: CDR1 GTSNPN, CDR2 SVGIG (reference sequence). Trimming stripped 5 bases from V and 9 bases from J, with 8 bases between.

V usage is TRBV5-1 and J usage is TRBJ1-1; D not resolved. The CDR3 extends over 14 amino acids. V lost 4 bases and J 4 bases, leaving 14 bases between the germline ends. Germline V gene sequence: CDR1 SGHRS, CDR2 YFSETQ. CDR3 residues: CASSPEPIATEAFF. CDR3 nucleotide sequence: TGCGCCAGCAGCCCCGAGCCAATCGCCACTGAAGCTTTCTTT.

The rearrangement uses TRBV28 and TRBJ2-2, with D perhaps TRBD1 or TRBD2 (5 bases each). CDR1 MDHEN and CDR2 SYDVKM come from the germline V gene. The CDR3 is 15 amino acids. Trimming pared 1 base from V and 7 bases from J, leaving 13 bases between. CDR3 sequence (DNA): TGTGCCAGCAGTTTATCATGGGGGACGGGCGGGGAGCTGTTTTTT. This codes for CASSLSWGTGGELFF.

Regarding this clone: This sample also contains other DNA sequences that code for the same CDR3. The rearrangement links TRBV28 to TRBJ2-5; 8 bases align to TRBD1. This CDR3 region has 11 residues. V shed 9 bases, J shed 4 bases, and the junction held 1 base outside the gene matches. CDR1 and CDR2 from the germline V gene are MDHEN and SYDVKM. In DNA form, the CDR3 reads TGTGCCAGTACAGGGGGAGAGACCCAGTACTTC. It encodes CASTGGETQYF.

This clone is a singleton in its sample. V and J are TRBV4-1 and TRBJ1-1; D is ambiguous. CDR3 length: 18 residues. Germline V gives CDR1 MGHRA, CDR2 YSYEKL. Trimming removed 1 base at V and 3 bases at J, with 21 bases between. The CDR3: CASSQVDTMGLFDTEAFF. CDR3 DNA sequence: TGCGCCAGCAGCCAAGTGGATACCATGGGTTTATTTGACACTGAAGCTTTCTTT.

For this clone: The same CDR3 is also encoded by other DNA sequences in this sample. The CDR3 protein is CAWTGADTQYF. The CDR3 nucleotides are TGTGCCTGGACGGGGGCAGATACGCAGTATTTT. This chain uses TRBV30 with TRBJ2-3; possibly TRBD2 for D (6 bases). Germline CDR1 is GTSNPN and CDR2 is SVGIG (reference sequence). V was pared by 4 bases and J by 4 bases, with 6 bases between. This CDR3 has 11 amino acids. Variable domain in full (rest from reference TRBV30 and TRBJ2-3): SQTIHQWPATLVQPVGSPLSLECTVEGTSNPNLYWYRQAAGRGLQLLFYSVGIGQISSEVPQNLSASRPQDRQFILSSKKLLLSDSGFYLCAWTGADTQYFGPGTRLTVL.

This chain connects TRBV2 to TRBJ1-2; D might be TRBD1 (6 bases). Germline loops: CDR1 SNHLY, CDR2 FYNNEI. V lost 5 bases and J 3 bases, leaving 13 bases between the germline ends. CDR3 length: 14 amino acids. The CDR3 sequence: CASSSKTGDYGYTF. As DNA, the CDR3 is TGTGCCAGCAGTTCGAAGACAGGCGACTATGGCTACACCTTC.

CDR3 residues: CASGRGPGSNQPQHF. Here the CDR3 DNA reads TGTGCCAGTGGACGGGGGCCTGGGAGCAATCAGCCCCAGCATTTT. The chain links TRBV2 to TRBJ1-5; D perhaps matches TRBD1 (6 bases). The CDR3 has 15 amino acids. The germline CDR1 and CDR2 sequences are SNHLY and FYNNEI. V was cut by 9 bases and J by 1 base, with 16 bases left in between.

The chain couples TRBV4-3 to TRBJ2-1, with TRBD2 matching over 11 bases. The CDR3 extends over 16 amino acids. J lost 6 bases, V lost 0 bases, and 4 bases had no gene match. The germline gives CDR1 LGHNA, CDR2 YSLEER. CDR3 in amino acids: CASSQEVAGGRNEQFF. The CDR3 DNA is TGCGCCAGCAGCCAAGAGGTAGCGGGAGGGCGCAATGAGCAGTTCTTC.

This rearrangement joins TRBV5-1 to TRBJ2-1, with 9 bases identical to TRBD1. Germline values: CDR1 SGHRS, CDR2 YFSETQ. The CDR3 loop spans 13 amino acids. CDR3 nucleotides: TGCGTCTCAAAGGGACAGGGTTTAAATGAGCAGTTCTTC. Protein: CVSKGQGLNEQFF.

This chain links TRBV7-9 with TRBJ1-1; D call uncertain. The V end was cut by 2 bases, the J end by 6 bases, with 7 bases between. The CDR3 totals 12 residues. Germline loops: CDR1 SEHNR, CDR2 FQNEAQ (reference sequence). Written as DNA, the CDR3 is TGTGCCAGCAGCTTATTAAACCCTGAAGCTTTCTTT. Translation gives CASSLLNPEAFF.

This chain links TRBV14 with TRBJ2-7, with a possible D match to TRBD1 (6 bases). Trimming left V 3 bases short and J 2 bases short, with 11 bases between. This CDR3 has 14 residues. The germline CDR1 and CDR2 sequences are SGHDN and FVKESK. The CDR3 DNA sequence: TGTGCCAGCAGCCACAGGGGTCAAACCTACGAGCAGTACTTC. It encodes CASSHRGQTYEQYF.

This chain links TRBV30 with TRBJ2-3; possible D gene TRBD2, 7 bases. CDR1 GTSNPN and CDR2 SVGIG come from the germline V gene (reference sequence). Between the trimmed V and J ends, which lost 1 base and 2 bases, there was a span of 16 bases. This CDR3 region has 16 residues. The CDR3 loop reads CAWSEGGLWDTDTQYF. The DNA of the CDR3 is TGTGCCTGGAGTGAGGGGGGGCTTTGGGACACAGATACGCAGTATTTT.

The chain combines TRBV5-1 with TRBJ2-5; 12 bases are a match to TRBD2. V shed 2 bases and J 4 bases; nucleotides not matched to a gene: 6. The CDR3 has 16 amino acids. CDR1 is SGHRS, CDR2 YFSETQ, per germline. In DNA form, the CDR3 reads TGCGCCAGCAGCTTACAGACTAGCGGGAGCGCAGAGACCCAGTACTTC. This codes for CASSLQTSGSAETQYF.

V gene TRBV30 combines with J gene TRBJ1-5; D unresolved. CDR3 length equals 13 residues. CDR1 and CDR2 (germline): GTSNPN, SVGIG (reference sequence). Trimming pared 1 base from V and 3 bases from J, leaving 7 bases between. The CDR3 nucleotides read TGTGCCTGGAGTGGAAAACACAATCAGCCCCAGCATTTT. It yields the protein CAWSGKHNQPQHF. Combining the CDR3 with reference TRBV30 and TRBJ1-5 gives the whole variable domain SQTIHQWPATLVQPVGSPLSLECTVEGTSNPNLYWYRQAAGRGLQLLFYSVGIGQISSEVPQNLSASRPQDRQFILSSKKLLLSDSGFYLCAWSGKHNQPQHFGDGTRLSIL.

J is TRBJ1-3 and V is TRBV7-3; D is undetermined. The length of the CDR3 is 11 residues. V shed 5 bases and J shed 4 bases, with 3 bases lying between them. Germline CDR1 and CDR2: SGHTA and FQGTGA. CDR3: CASSAGNTIYF. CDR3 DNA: TGTGCCAGCAGCGCCGGAAACACCATATATTTT.

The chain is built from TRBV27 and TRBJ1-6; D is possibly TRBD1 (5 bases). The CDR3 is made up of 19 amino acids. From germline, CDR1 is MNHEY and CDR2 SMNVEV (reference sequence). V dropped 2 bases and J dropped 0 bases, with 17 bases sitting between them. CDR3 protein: CASSLIQGWGGSYNSPLHF. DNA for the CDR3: TGTGCCAGCAGTTTAATCCAGGGCTGGGGAGGCTCCTATAATTCACCCCTCCACTTT.

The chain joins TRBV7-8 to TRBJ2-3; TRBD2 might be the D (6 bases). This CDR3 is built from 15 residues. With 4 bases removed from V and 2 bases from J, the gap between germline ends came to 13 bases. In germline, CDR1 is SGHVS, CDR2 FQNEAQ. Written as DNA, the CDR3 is TGTGCCAGCAGCTCAGAGCGGGCCCACACAGATACGCAGTATTTT. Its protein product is CASSSERAHTDTQYF.

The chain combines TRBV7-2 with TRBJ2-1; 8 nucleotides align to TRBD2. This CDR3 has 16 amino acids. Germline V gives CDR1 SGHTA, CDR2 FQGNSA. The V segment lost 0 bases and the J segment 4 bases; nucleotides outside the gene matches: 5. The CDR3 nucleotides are TGTGCCAGCAGCTTAGCGGGAGCGGGGGCGTACAATGAGCAGTTCTTC. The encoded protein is CASSLAGAGAYNEQFF. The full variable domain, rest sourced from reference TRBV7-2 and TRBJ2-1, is GAGVSQSPSNKVTEKGKDVELRCDPISGHTALYWYRQSLGQGLEFLIYFQGNSAPDKSGLPSDRFSAERTGGSVSTLTIQRTQQEDSAVYLCASSLAGAGAYNEQFFGPGTRLTVL.

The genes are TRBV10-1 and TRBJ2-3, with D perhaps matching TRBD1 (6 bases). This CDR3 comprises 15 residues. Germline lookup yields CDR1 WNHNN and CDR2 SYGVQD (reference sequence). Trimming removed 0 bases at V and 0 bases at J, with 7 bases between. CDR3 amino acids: CASSESGASTDTQYF. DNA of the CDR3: TGCGCCAGCAGTGAGTCGGGGGCGAGCACAGATACGCAGTATTTT.

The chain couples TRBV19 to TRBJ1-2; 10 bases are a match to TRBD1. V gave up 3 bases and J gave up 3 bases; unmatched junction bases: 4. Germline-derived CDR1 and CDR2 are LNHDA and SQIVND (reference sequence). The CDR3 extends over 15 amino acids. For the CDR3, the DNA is TGTGCCAGTAGTATGGACAGGGGGTACGACTATGGCTACACCTTC. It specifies CASSMDRGYDYGYTF.

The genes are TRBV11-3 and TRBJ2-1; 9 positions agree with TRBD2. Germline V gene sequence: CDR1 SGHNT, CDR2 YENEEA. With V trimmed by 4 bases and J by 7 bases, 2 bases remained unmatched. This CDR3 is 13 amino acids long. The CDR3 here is CASSSLAGNEQFF. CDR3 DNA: TGTGCCAGCAGCTCCCTAGCGGGGAATGAGCAGTTCTTC.

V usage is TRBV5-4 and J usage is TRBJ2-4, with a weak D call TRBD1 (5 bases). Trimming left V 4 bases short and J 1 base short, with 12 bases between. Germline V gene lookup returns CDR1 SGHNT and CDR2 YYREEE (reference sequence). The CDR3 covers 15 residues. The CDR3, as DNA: TGTGCCAGCAGCGCCGACAGTCCCGCCAAAAACATTCAGTACTTC. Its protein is CASSADSPAKNIQYF.

CDR3 in DNA: TGTGCCAGCAGCGCAATTCGAGTCATGAGTGGCGCAGATACGCAGTATTTT. Amino acids: CASSAIRVMSGADTQYF. The V gene is TRBV11-2, the J gene TRBJ2-3; no firm D call. V dropped 5 bases and J dropped 4 bases, with 22 bases sitting between them. The V gene's germline CDR1 is SGHAT and CDR2 FQNNGV. The CDR3 has 17 residues.

CDR3 DNA sequence: TGCGCCAGCAGTCAACGGACACAGGGACACCAGAGCTCCTACGAGCAGTACTTC. The encoded protein is CASSQRTQGHQSSYEQYF. The chain links TRBV23-1 to TRBJ2-7, with D maybe TRBD1 (6 bases). TRBV23-1 is designated an ORF whose function remains uncertain. Deletions cut 2 bases from V and 0 bases from J, with 20 bases between. This CDR3 is 18 amino acids long.

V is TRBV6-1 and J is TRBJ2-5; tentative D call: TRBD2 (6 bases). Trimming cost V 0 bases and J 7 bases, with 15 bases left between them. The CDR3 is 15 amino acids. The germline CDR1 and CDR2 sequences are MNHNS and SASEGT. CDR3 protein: CASSEAEGGIGTQYF. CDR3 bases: TGTGCCAGCAGTGAAGCGGAGGGAGGCATCGGGACCCAGTACTTC.

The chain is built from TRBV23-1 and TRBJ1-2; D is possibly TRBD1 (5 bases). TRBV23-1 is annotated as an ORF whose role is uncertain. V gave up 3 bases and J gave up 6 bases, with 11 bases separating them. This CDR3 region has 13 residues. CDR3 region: CASSHGRVDGYTF. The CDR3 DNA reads TGCGCCAGCAGTCATGGCAGGGTAGATGGCTACACCTTC.

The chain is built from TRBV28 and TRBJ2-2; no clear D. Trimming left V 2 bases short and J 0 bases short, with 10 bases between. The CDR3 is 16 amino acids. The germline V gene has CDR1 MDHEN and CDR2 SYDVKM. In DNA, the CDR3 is TGTGCCAGCAGTTTAGGGCGGAAGGCGAACACCGGGGAGCTGTTTTTT. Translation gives CASSLGRKANTGELFF. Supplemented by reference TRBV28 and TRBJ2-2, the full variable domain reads DVKVTQSSRYLVKRTGEKVFLECVQDMDHENMFWYRQDPGLGLRLIYFSYDVKMKEKGDIPEGYSVSREKKERFSLILESASTNQTSMYLCASSLGRKANTGELFFGEGSRLTVL.

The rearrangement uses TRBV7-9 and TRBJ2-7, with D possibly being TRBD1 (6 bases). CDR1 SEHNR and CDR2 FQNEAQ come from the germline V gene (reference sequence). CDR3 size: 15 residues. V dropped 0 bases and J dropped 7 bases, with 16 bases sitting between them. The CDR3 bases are TGTGCCAGCAGCTTAGCGACAGGCTGGAGTGGGGAGCAGTACTTC. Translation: CASSLATGWSGEQYF.

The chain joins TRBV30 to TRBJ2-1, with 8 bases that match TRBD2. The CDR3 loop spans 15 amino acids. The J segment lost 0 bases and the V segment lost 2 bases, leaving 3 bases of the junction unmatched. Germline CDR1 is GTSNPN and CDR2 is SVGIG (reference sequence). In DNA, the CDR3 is TGTGCCTGGAGTCGTCGGGGGGGCTCCTACAATGAGCAGTTCTTC. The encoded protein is CAWSRRGGSYNEQFF. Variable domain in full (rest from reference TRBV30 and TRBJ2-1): SQTIHQWPATLVQPVGSPLSLECTVEGTSNPNLYWYRQAAGRGLQLLFYSVGIGQISSEVPQNLSASRPQDRQFILSSKKLLLSDSGFYLCAWSRRGGSYNEQFFGPGTRLTVL.